The clone carrying this TCR beta chain was picked up one time. Unique molecular identifiers were incorporated when the TCRbeta library was constructed. TCRdb passed the PCR reads through MiXCR, listing each CDR3 protein once. The data show almost 400,000 distinct CDR3 sequences, roughly 22% seen once. These data are taken from a study of T-cell reconstitution after alpha-beta-depleted transplantation in children. The CDR3 is 16 amino acids. From germline, CDR1 is SGHNT and CDR2 YYREEE (reference sequence). V was shortened by 0 bases and J by 0 bases, with 12 bases between the two germline ends. The receptor was derived from a human donor who donated a stem cell graft to a child with acute myeloid leukemia. This chain joins TRBV5-4 and TRBJ1-2; D not resolved. This sample comprised PBMCs from the stem cell graft donor, obtained from the stem cell graft. CDR3: CASSLGPQGPNYGYTF. In DNA form, the CDR3 reads TGTGCCAGCAGCTTGGGGCCCCAAGGGCCTAACTATGGCTACACCTTC. Looking up the rest from reference TRBV5-4 and TRBJ1-2 gives the full variable domain: ETGVTQSPTHLIKTRGQQVTLRCSSQSGHNTVSWYQQALGQGPQFIFQYYREEENGRGNFPPRFSGLQFPNYSSELNVNALELDDSALYLCASSLGPQGPNYGYTFGSGTRLTVV.